This T cell receptor beta chain was identified in a study of T cell responses to AZD1222 COVID-19 vaccine. The data were produced by immunoSEQ multiplex PCR, yet TCRdb's version contains in-frame clones alone and is incomplete. The table lists tens of thousands of clones, 70% to 90% of them singletons. This clone was observed a few times. Antigen specificity is unknown. Trimming removed 4 bases from V and 12 bases from J, with 13 bases in between. The CDR3 spans 11 residues. Germline CDR1 and CDR2: DFQATT and SNEGSKA (reference sequence). Findings of the study overall: Two AZD1222 doses significantly raised spike-specific TCR breadth and depth over controls. Within unmutated variant regions lay the reported targets of nearly half of spike-specific TCRs. The donor group comprised mostly white British people and more females; the analysis possibly underestimated clonal diversity. Repertoire sampling happened only post peak T cell response.

The starting material was peripheral blood, obtained on day 0 of AZD1222 vaccination. The source is an adult in good health. V gene TRBV20-1 combines with J gene TRBJ2-1, with D possibly matching TRBD2 (5 bases). CDR3 DNA: TGCAGTGCTACAGGTCGGGGTGGGCAGTTCTTC. This translates into CSATGRGGQFF.